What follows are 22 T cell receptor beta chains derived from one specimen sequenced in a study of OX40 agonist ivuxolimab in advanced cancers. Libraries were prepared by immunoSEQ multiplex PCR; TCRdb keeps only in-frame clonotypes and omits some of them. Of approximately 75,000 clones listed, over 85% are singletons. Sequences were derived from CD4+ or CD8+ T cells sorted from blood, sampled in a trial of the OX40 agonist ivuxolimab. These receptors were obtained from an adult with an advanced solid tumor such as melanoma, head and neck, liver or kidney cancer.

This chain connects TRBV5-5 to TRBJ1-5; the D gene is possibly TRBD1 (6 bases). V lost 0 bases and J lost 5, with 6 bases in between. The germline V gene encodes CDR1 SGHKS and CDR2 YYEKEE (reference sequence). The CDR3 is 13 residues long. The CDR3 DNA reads TGTGCCAGCAGCTTGGACAGGGATCAGCCCCAGCATTTT. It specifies CASSLDRDQPQHF.

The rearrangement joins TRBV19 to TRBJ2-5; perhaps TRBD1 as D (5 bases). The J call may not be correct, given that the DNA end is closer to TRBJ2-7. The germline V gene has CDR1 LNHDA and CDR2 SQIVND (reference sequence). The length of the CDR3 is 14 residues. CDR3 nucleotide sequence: TGTGCCAGTAGTATAGATATCGCAGGGCCCGAGCAGTACTTC. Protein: CASSIDIAGPEQYF.

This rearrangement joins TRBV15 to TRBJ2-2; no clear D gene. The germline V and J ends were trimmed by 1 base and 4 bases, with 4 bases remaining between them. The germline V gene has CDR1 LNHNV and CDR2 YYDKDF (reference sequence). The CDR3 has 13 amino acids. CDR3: CATSRVRTGELFF. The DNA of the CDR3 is TGTGCCACCAGCAGAGTTCGCACCGGGGAGCTGTTTTTT.

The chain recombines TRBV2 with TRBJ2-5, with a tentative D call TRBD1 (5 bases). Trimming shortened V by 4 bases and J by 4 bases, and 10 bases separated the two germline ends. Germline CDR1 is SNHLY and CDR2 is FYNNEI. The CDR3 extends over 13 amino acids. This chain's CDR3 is CASSGGWSETQYF. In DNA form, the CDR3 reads TGTGCCAGCAGTGGGGGCTGGTCAGAGACCCAGTACTTC.

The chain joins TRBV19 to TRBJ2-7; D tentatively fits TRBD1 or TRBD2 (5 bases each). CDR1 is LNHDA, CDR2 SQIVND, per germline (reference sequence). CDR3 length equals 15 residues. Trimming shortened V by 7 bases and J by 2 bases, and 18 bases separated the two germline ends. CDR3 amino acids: CASKKRAEGTYEQYF. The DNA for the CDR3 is TGTGCCAGTAAAAAGAGGGCCGAGGGGACCTACGAGCAGTACTTC.

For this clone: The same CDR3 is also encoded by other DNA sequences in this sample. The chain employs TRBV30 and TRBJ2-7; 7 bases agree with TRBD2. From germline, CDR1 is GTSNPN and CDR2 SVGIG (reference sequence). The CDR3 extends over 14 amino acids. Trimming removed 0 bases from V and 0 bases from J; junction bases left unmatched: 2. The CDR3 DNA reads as TGTGCCTGGAGTGTGGGGGGGAGCTCCTACGAGCAGTACTTC. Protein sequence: CAWSVGGSSYEQYF. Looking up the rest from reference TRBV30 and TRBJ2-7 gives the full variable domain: SQTIHQWPATLVQPVGSPLSLECTVEGTSNPNLYWYRQAAGRGLQLLFYSVGIGQISSEVPQNLSASRPQDRQFILSSKKLLLSDSGFYLCAWSVGGSSYEQYFGPGTRLTVT.

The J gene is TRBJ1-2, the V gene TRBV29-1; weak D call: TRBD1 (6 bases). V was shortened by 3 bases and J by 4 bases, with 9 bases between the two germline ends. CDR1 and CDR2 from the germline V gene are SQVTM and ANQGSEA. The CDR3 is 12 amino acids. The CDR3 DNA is TGCAGCGTTGACGGGGGCGGCTATGGCTACACCTTC. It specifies CSVDGGGYGYTF.

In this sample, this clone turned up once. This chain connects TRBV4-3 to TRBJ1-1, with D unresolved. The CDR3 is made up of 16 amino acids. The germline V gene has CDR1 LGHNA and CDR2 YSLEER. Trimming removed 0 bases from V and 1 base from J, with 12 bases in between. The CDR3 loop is CASSQDPHTKNTEAFF. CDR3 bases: TGCGCCAGCAGCCAAGATCCGCACACCAAGAACACTGAAGCTTTCTTT.

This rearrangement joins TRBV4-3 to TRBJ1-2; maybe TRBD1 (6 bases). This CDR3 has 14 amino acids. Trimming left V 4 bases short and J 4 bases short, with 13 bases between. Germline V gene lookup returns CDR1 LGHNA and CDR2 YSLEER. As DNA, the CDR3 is TGCGCCAGCAGCCCGTCACAGGGAGGCTATGGCTACACCTTC. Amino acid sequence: CASSPSQGGYGYTF.

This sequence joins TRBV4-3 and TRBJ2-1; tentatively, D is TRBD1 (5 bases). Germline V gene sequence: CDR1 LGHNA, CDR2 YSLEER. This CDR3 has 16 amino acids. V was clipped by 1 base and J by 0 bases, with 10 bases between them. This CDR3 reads CASSQGLGVSYNEQFF. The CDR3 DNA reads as TGCGCCAGCAGCCAAGGTTTAGGGGTCTCCTACAATGAGCAGTTCTTC.

The CDR3 coding sequence is TGTGCCAGCAGTGTTTCTGCAGGGGCCCTTTTTGGCTACACCTTC. It is translated as CASSVSAGALFGYTF. This chain links TRBV2 with TRBJ1-2; D might be TRBD1 (6 bases). V dropped 4 bases and J dropped 7 bases, with 19 bases sitting between them. Per germline, CDR1 SNHLY and CDR2 FYNNEI. The CDR3 covers 15 residues.

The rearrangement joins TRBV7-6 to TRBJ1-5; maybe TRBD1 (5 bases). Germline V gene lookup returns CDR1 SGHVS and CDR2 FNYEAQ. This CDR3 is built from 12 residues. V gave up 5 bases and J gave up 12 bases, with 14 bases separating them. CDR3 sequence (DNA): TGTGCCAGCAGCCCCCGGGAGGGGAACCAGCATTTT. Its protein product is CASSPREGNQHF.

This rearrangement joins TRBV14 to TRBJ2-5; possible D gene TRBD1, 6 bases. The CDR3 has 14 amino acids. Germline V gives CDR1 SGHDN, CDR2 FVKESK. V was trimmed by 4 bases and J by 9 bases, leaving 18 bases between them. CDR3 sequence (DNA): TGTGCCAGCAGCCCCTCGATTCGGCCAGGGGCCCAGTACTTC. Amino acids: CASSPSIRPGAQYF.

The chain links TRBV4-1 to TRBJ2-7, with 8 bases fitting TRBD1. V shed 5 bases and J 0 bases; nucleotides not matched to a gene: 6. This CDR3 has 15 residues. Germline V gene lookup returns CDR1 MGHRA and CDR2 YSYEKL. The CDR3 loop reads CASSTRQGSSYEQYF. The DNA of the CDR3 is TGCGCCAGCAGCACCCGACAGGGGAGCTCCTACGAGCAGTACTTC.

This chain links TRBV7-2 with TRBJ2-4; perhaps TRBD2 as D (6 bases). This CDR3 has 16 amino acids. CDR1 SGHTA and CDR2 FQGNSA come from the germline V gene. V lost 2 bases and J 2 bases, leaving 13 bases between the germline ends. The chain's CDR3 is CASSLKGRTTKNIQYF. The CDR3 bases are TGTGCCAGCAGCTTAAAAGGGAGGACGACCAAAAACATTCAGTACTTC. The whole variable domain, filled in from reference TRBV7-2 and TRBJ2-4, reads GAGVSQSPSNKVTEKGKDVELRCDPISGHTALYWYRQSLGQGLEFLIYFQGNSAPDKSGLPSDRFSAERTGGSVSTLTIQRTQQEDSAVYLCASSLKGRTTKNIQYFGAGTRLSVL.

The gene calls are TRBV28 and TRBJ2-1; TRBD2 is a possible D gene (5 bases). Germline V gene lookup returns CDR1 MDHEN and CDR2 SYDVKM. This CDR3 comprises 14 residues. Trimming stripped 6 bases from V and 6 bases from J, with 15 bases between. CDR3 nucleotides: TGTGCCAGCAGACTCCATCTAGCATCCAATGAGCAGTTCTTC. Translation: CASRLHLASNEQFF.

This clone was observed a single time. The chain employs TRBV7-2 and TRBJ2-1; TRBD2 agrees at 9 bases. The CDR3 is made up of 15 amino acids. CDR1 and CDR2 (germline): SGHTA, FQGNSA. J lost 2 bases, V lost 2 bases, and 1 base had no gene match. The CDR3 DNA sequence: TGTGCCAGCAGCTTACTAGCGGGGCCCTACAATGAGCAGTTCTTC. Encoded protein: CASSLLAGPYNEQFF.

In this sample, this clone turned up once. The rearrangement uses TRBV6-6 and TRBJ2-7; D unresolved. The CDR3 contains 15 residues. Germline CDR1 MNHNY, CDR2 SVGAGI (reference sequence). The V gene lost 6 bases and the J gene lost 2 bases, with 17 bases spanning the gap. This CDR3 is CASSGELVGAYEQYF. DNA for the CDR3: TGTGCCAGCAGCGGAGAACTCGTAGGTGCCTACGAGCAGTACTTC.

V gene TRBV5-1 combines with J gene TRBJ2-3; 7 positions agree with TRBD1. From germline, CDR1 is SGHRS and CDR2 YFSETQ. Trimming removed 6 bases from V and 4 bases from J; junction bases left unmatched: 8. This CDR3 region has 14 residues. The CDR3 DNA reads TGCGCCAGCATCCCAGGGGGTCCCCCAGATACGCAGTATTTT. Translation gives CASIPGGPPDTQYF.

DNA for the CDR3: TGTGCCAGCACCCCGGGACTCGCAGATCAAGAGACCCAGTACTTC. As protein: CASTPGLADQETQYF. The chain links TRBV2 to TRBJ2-5, with D possibly being TRBD2 (6 bases). The V gene lost 7 bases and the J gene lost 2 bases, with 17 bases spanning the gap. The CDR3 is 15 residues long. In germline, CDR1 is SNHLY, CDR2 FYNNEI.

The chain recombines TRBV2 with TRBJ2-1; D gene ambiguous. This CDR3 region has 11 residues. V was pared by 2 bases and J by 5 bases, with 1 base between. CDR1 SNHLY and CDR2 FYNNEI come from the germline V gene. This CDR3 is CASSENNEQFF. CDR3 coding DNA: TGTGCCAGCAGTGAAAACAATGAGCAGTTCTTC.

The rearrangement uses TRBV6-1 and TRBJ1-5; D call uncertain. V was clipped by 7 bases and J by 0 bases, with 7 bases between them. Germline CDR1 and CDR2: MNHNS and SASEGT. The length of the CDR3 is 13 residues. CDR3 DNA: TGTGCCAGCATACAGCATAGCAATCAGCCCCAGCATTTT. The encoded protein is CASIQHSNQPQHF.